Detailed here is one T cell receptor beta chain. Trimming took off 0 bases at V and 0 bases at J, with 12 bases between the two ends. CDR3 length: 18 residues. Germline lookup yields CDR1 LNHDA and CDR2 SQIVND (reference sequence). The sample belongs to a study of T cell changes during pregnancy in multiple sclerosis. Clones were read by immunoSEQ multiplex PCR, and TCRdb kept only the in-frame ones, dropping some. There are about 34,000 clones in the sample; about 90% occur only once, and about 3.8% lies in the top ten. This receptor was identified in a female donor with multiple sclerosis, enrolled in a pregnancy study. The chain employs TRBV19 and TRBJ1-6; no firm D call. The material sequenced was CD8+ T cells from peripheral blood mononuclear cells, taken in the third trimester of pregnancy. In DNA, the CDR3 is TGTGCCAGTAGTATAGACCTAGAGGGCAGCTCCTATAATTCACCCCTCCACTTT. Its translation: CASSIDLEGSSYNSPLHF. The whole variable domain, remainder taken from reference TRBV19 and TRBJ1-6, is DGGITQSPKYLFRKEGQNVTLSCEQNLNHDAMYWYRQDPGQGLRLIYYSQIVNDFQKGDIAEGYSVSREKKESFPLTVTSAQKNPTAFYLCASSIDLEGSSYNSPLHFGNGTRLTVT.